A few counts support the clone carrying this T cell receptor (beta chain). Its matching antigen is unknown. This specimen belongs to a study of graft-versus-host responses after intestinal transplantation. Study-level information: Induction using anti-thymocyte globulin, followed by tacrolimus and steroids for approximately 3 years, was given to all recipients. Notes on the study in general: In recipient marrow, GvH clones were found, and some appeared first in ileum or blood.

V lost 5 bases, J lost 3 bases, and 14 bases lay in between. Germline V gene data show CDR1 as SGHVS and CDR2 as FNYEAQ. This CDR3 is built from 14 residues. Generated by immunoSEQ multiplex PCR, the TCRdb table keeps only in-frame clones and is missing some. The data contain 98,000 or so clones, about 90% of them seen just once; the ten biggest clones take up roughly 0.9%. The V gene is TRBV7-6, the J gene TRBJ2-7, with D perhaps being TRBD1 or TRBD2 (5 bases each). The material was unstimulated CD4+ T cells sorted from spleen or lymph node cells, obtained before intestinal transplant. The receptor comes from a human donor who received an intestinal transplant. Here the CDR3 reads CASSPSRGGYEQYF. Written as DNA, the CDR3 is TGTGCCAGCAGCCCATCACGTGGGGGCTACGAGCAGTACTTC.